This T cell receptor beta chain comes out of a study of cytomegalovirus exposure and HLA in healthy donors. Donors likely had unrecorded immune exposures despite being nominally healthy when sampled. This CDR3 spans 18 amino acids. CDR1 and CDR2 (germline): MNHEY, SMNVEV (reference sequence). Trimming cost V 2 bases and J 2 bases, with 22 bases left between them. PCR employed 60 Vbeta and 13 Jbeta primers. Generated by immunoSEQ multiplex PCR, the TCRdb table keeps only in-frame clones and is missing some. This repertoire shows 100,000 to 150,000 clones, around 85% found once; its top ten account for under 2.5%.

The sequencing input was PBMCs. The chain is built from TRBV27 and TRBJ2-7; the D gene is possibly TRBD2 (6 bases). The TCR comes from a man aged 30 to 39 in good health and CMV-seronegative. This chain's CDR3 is CASSLRARPSAPPYEQYF. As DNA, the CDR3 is TGTGCCAGCAGTTTAAGAGCTCGGCCTAGCGCCCCTCCCTACGAGCAGTACTTC.